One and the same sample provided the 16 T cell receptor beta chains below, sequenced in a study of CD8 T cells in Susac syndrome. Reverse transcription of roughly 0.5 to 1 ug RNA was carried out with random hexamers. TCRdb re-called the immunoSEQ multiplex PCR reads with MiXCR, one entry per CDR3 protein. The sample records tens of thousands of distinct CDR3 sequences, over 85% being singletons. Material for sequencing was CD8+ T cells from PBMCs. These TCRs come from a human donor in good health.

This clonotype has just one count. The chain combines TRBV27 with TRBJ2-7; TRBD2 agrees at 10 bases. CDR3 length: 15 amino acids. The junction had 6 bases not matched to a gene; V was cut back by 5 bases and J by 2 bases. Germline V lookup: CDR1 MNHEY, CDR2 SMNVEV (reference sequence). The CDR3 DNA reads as TGTGCCAGCAGTCCCACTAGCGGGAACACCTACGAGCAGTACTTC. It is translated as CASSPTSGNTYEQYF.

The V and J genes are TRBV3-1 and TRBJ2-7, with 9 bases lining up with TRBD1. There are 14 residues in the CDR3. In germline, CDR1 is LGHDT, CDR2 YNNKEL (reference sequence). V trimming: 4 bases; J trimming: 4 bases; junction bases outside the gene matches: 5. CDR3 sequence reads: CASSLRDRAYEQYF. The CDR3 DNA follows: TGTGCCAGCAGCCTCCGGGACAGGGCATACGAGCAGTACTTC.

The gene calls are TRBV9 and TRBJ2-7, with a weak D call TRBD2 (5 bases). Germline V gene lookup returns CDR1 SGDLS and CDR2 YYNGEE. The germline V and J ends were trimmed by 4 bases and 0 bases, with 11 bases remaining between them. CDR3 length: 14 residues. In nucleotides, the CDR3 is TGTGCCAGCAGCTCCGGAGGCTTCTCCTACGAGCAGTACTTC. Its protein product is CASSSGGFSYEQYF. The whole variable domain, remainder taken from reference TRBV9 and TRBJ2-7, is DSGVTQTPKHLITATGQRVTLRCSPRSGDLSVYWYQQSLDQGLQFLIQYYNGEERAKGNILERFSAQQFPDLHSELNLSSLELGDSALYFCASSSGGFSYEQYFGPGTRLTVT.

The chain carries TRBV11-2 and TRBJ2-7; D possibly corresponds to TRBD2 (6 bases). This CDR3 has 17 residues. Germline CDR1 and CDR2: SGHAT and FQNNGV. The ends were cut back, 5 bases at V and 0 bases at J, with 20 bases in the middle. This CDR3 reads CASSHGRGGRSSYEQYF. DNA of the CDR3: TGTGCCAGCAGCCATGGACGGGGAGGCCGGAGCTCCTACGAGCAGTACTTC.

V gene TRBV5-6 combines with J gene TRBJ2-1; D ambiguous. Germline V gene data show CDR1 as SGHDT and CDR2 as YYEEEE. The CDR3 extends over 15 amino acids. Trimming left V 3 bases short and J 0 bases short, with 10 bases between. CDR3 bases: TGTGCCAGCAGCTGGCGCCCCAGCTCCTACAATGAGCAGTTCTTC. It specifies CASSWRPSSYNEQFF.

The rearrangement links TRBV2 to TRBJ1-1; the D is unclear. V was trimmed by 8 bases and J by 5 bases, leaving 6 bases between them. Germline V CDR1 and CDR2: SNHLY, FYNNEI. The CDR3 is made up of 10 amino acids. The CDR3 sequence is CASGRTEAFF. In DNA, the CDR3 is TGTGCCAGCGGGAGGACTGAAGCTTTCTTT.

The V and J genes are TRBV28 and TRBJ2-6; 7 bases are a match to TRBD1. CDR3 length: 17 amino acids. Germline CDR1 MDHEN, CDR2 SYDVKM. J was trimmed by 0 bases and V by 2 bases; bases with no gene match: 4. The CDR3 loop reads CASSLTGTASGANVLTF. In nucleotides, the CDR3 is TGTGCCAGCAGTTTAACCGGGACAGCCTCTGGGGCCAACGTCCTGACTTTC.

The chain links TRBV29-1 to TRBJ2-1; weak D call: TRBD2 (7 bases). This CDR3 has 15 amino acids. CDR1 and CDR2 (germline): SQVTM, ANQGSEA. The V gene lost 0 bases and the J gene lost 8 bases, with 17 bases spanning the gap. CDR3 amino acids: CSVEDPGGRIDEQFF. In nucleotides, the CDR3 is TGCAGCGTTGAAGATCCGGGGGGCCGTATTGATGAGCAGTTCTTC.

The DNA for the CDR3 is TGTGCCAGCAGTCCCTGGGGGACCGGGGAGCTGTTTTTT. Amino acids: CASSPWGTGELFF. The chain uses TRBV27 and TRBJ2-2; the D call may be TRBD1 or TRBD2 (5 bases each). Germline CDR1 MNHEY, CDR2 SMNVEV (reference sequence). Trimming pared 5 bases from V and 5 bases from J, leaving 9 bases between. The CDR3 is made up of 13 amino acids.

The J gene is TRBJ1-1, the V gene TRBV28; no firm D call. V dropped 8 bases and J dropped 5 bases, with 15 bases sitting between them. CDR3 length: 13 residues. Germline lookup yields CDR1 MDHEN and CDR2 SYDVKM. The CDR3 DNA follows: TGTGCCAGCTCCCCGACAATTTCAACTGAAGCTTTCTTT. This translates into CASSPTISTEAFF.

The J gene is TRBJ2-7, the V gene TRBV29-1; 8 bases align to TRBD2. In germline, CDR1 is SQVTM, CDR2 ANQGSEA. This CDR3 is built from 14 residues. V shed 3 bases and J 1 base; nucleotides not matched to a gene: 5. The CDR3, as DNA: TGCAGCGTTGATGGACTAGCTGGATCCTACGAGCAGTACTTC. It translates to CSVDGLAGSYEQYF.

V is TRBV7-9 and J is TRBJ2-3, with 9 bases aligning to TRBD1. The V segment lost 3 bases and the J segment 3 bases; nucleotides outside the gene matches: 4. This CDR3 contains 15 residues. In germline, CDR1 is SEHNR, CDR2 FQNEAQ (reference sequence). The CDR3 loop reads CASSFLGQGTDTQYF. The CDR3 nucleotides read TGTGCCAGCAGCTTCCTGGGACAGGGAACAGATACGCAGTATTTT.

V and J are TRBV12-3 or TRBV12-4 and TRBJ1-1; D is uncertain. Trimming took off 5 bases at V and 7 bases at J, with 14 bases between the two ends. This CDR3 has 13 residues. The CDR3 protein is CASSHGPLVEAFF. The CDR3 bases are TGTGCCAGCAGTCATGGACCGCTAGTTGAAGCTTTCTTT.

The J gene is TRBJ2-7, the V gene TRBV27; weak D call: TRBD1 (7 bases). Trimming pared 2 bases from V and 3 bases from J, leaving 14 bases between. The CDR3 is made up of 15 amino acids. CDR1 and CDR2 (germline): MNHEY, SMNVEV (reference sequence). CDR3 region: CASSLRWQGGYEQYF. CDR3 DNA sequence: TGTGCCAGCAGTTTACGGTGGCAGGGGGGCTACGAGCAGTACTTC.

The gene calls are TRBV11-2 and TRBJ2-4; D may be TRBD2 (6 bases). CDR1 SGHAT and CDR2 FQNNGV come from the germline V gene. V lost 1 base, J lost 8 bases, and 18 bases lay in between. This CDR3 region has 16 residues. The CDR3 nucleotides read TGTGCCAGCAGCTTAGGATCTGTAAAATGGGGGGACATTCAGTACTTC. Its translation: CASSLGSVKWGDIQYF.

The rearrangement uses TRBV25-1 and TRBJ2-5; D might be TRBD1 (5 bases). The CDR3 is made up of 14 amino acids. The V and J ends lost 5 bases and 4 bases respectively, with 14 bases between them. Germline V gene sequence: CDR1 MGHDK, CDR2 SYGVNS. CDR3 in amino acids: CASSFLGQGETQYF. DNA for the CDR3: TGTGCCAGCAGTTTCCTCGGTCAGGGAGAGACCCAGTACTTC.